This T cell receptor beta chain was captured in a study of T and B cells in COVID-19 patients. About the research overall: Recovered patients mostly had mild to moderate COVID-19 managed as outpatients. Active-infection patients were older, median 67 years, than recovered patients, median approximately 35 years.

BIOMED2 TRB-A/B primer pools were used in multiplex TRB PCR. From the multiplex PCR reads, TCRdb called clonotypes with MiXCR, one entry per CDR3 protein. The table includes about 10,000 distinct CDR3 sequences, 25% to 30% detected once. This clonotype is medium-sized within its sample. From blood, about 240-550 ng of genomic DNA served as TRB template. CDR3 length: 17 residues. Trimming pared 6 bases from V and 0 bases from J, leaving 17 bases between. Per the germline V gene, CDR1 is MNHEY and CDR2 is SVGAGI. This chain uses TRBV6-5 with TRBJ2-2; a possible D gene is TRBD1 (5 bases). This TCR was sampled from a human donor who had recovered from COVID-19. The sample taken for sequencing was blood. The CDR3 DNA sequence: TGTGCCAGCAGACACCGACAGTCCGGTTCGAACACCGGGGAGCTGTTTTTT. This translates into CASRHRQSGSNTGELFF.